This note documents a single T cell receptor (beta chain) sequence. Which cohort a participant joined came from the clinical history participants gave. This sample is drawn from a study of blood T cell repertoires in COVID-19. Study as a whole: From T cells, B-cell-depleted T cells, or PBMCs came the material, which was cDNA or gDNA.

Assay: immunoSEQ multiplex PCR; the TCRdb copy retains only in-frame clones and omits some. The repertoire consists of about 260,000 clones, with about 91% occurring once and the leading ten covering 1% to 1.5%. CDR3 length: 14 residues. From germline, CDR1 is SGHTA and CDR2 FQGNSA. V lost 1 base, J lost 3 bases, and 7 bases lay in between. The sequenced sample consisted of PBMCs or T cells enriched from blood (not recorded which). The chain recombines TRBV7-2 with TRBJ1-5; D gene uncertain. The TCR comes from a woman between 40 and 55 years old with acute COVID-19. Written as DNA, the CDR3 is TGTGCCAGCAGCTTAGGGGAGACCAATCAGCCCCAGCATTTT. Encoded protein: CASSLGETNQPQHF.